This T cell receptor beta chain derives from a study of blood T cell repertoires in COVID-19. The ends lost 6 bases at V and 14 bases at J; junction bases unmatched: 10. This CDR3 spans 13 amino acids. Germline V gene data show CDR1 as LNHDA and CDR2 as SQIVND (reference sequence). Clones were sequenced by immunoSEQ multiplex PCR, and TCRdb holds only the in-frame ones, with some missing. Of around 100,000 clones listed, over 75% are singletons. V usage is TRBV19 and J usage is TRBJ1-4; 9 nucleotides match TRBD1. Sequencing input: peripheral blood. The sequence came from a woman at least 80 years old with acute or convalescent COVID-19. CDR3 region: CASRGQGGTALFF. The CDR3 DNA reads as TGTGCCAGTAGGGGACAGGGAGGCACTGCCCTGTTTTTT. The variable domain in full, with the rest retrieved from reference TRBV19 and TRBJ1-4, is DGGITQSPKYLFRKEGQNVTLSCEQNLNHDAMYWYRQDPGQGLRLIYYSQIVNDFQKGDIAEGYSVSREKKESFPLTVTSAQKNPTAFYLCASRGQGGTALFFGSGTQLSVL.